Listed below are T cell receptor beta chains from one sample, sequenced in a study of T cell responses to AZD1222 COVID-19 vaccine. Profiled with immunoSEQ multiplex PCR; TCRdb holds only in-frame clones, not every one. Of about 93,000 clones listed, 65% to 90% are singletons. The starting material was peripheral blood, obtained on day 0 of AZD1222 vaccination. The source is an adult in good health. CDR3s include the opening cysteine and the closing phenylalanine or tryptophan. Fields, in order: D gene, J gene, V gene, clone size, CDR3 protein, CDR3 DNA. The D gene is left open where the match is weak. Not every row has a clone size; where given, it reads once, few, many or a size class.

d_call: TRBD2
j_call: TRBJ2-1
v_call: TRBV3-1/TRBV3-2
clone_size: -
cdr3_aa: CASSPFTGTSGGHSYNEQFF
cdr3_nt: TGTGCCAGCAGCCCTTTCACCGGGACTAGCGGGGGCCACTCCTACAATGAGCAGTTCTTC

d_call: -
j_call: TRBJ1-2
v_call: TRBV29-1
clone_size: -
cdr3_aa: CSVEDGGVGGYTF
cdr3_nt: TGCAGCGTTGAAGATGGAGGAGTAGGTGGCTACACCTTC

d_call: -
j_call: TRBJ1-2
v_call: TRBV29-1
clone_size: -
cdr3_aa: CSVDTASNYGYTF
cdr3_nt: TGCAGCGTTGATACAGCTTCTAACTATGGCTACACCTTC

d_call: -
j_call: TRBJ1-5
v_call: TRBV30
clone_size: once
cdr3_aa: CAWSHRAYNQPQHF
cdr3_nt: TGTGCCTGGAGTCACAGGGCTTACAATCAGCCCCAGCATTTT

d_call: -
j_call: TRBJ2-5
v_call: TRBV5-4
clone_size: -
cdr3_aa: CASSSPTRQETQYF
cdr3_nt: TGTGCCAGCAGCTCGCCAACGAGACAAGAGACCCAGTACTTC

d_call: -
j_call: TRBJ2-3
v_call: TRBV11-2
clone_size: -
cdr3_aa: CASSLDPRRADTQYF
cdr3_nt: TGTGCCAGCAGCTTAGACCCCCGGAGGGCAGATACGCAGTATTTT

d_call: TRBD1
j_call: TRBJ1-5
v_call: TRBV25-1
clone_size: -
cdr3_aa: CASSKTGMVQPQHF
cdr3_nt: TGTGCCAGCAGTAAGACAGGGATGGTACAGCCCCAGCATTTT

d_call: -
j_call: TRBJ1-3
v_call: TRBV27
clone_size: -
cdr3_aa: CASSPTSAAGNTIYF
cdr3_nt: TGTGCCAGCAGTCCCACATCGGCAGCTGGAAACACCATATATTTT

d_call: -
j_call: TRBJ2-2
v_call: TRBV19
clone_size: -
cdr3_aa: CATKSWTGELFF
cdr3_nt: TGTGCCACCAAATCCTGGACCGGGGAGCTGTTTTTT

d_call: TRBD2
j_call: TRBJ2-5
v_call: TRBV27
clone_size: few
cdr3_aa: CASNGAGEDETQYF
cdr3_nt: TGTGCCAGCAACGGAGCGGGAGAGGATGAGACCCAGTACTTC

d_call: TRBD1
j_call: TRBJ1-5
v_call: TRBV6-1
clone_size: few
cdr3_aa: CASSETAGGQPQHF
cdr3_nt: TGTGCCAGCAGTGAAACGGCAGGGGGGCAGCCCCAGCATTTT

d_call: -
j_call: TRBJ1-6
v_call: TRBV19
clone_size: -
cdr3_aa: CASNIGNSPLHF
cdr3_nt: TGTGCCAGTAATATCGGTAATTCACCCCTCCACTTT

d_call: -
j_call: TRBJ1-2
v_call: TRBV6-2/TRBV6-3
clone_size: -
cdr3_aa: CASSWTENYGYTF
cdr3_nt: TGTGCCAGCAGTTGGACCGAGAACTATGGCTACACCTTC

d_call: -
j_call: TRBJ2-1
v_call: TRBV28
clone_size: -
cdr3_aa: CASSQEDEQFF
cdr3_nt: TGTGCCAGCAGTCAAGAGGATGAGCAGTTCTTC

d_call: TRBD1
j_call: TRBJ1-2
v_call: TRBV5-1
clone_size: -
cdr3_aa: CASSLGTGSYGYTF
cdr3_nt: TGCGCCAGCAGCTTGGGGACAGGGTCCTATGGCTACACCTTC

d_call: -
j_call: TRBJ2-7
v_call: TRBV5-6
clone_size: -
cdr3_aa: CASSWIYGYEQYF
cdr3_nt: TGTGCCAGCAGCTGGATTTACGGCTACGAGCAGTACTTC

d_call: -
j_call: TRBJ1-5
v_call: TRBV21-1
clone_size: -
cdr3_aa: CASRGKGNQPQHF
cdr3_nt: TGTGCCAGCAGAGGAAAGGGCAATCAGCCCCAGCATTTT

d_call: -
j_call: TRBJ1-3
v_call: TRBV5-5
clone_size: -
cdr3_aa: CASSLGDGGNTIYF
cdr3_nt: TGTGCCAGCAGCTTAGGGGACGGTGGAAACACCATATATTTT

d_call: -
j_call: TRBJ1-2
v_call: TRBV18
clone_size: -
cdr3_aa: CASSPPSLSRYGYTF
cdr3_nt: TGTGCCAGCTCACCACCATCACTCTCTCGGTATGGCTACACCTTC

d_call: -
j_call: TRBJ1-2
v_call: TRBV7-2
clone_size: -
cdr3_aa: CASSSQRQFYGYTF
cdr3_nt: TGTGCCAGCAGCTCTCAAAGACAGTTCTATGGCTACACCTTC

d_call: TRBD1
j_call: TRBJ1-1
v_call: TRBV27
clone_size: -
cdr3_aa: CATREGAPNTEAFF
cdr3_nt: TGTGCCACCCGGGAGGGGGCGCCGAACACTGAAGCTTTCTTT

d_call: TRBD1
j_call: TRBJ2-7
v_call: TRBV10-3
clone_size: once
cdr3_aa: CAISVARDRGWREQYF
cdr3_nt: TGTGCCATCAGTGTCGCCCGGGACAGGGGATGGAGGGAGCAGTACTTC

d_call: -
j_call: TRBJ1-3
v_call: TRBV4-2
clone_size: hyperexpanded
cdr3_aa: CASSQERGLLSGNTIYF
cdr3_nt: TGTGCCAGCAGCCAAGAAAGGGGACTACTCTCTGGAAACACCATATATTTT

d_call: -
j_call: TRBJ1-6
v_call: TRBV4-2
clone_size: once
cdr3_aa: CASSQEINRDNSPLHF
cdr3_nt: TGTGCCAGCAGCCAAGAAATCAACAGGGATAATTCACCCCTCCACTTT

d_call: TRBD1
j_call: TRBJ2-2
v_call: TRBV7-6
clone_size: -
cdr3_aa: CASRQGVLNTGELFF
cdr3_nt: TGTGCCAGCAGACAGGGGGTCCTTAACACCGGGGAGCTGTTTTTT

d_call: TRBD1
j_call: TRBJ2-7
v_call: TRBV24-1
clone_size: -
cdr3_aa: CATSDPGTGNEQYF
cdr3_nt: TGTGCCACCAGTGACCCTGGGACAGGGAACGAGCAGTACTTC

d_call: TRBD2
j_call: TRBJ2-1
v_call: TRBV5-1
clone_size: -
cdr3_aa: CASSLKLAGGYPHNEQFF
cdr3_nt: TGCGCCAGCAGCTTGAAACTAGCGGGGGGGTATCCCCACAATGAGCAGTTCTTC

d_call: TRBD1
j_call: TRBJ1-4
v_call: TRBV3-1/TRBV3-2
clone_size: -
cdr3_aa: CASSLQGDEKLFF
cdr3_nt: TGTGCCAGCAGCCTACAGGGGGATGAAAAACTGTTTTTT

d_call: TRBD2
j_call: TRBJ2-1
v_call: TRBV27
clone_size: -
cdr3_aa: CASSLLAGGYNEQFF
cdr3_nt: TGTGCCAGCAGTTTGCTAGCGGGAGGATACAATGAGCAGTTCTTC

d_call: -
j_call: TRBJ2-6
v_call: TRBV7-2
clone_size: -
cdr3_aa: CASSLAGANVLTF
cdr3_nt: TGTGCCAGCAGCTTAGCTGGGGCCAACGTCCTGACTTTC

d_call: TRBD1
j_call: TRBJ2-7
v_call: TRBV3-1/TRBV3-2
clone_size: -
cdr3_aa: CASSRGTDNYEQYF
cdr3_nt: TGTGCCAGCAGCAGAGGGACAGACAACTACGAGCAGTACTTC

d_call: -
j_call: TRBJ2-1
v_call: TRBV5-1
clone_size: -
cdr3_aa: CASSLGGPEQFF
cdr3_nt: TGCGCCAGCAGCTTGGGGGGACCCGAGCAGTTCTTC

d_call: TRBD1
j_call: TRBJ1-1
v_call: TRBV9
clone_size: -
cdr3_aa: CASSEPRTGNTEAFF
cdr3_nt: TGTGCCAGCAGCGAGCCCCGGACAGGGAACACTGAAGCTTTCTTT

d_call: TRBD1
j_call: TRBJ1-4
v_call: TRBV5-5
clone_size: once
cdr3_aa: CASSWTGGDEKLFF
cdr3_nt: TGTGCCAGCAGCTGGACAGGGGGTGATGAAAAACTGTTTTTT

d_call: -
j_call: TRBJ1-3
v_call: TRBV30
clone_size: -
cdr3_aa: CAWGSVGSSGNTIYF
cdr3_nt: TGTGCCTGGGGGTCTGTAGGGTCCTCTGGAAACACCATATATTTT

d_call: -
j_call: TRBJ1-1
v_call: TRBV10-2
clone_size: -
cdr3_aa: CASSSGHTRDTEAFF
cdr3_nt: TGCGCCAGCAGTTCCGGACACACGAGGGACACTGAAGCTTTCTTT

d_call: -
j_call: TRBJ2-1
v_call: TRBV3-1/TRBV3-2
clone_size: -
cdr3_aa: CASSIGPGEQFF
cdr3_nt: TGTGCCAGCAGCATCGGGCCAGGTGAGCAGTTCTTC

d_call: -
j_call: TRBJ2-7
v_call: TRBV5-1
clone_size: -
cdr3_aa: CASSVLDNYEQYF
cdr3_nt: TGCGCCAGCAGCGTTTTGGACAACTACGAGCAGTACTTC

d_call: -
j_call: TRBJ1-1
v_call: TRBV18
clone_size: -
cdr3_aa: CASSSMNTEAFF
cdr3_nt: TGTGCCAGCTCCTCCATGAACACTGAAGCTTTCTTT

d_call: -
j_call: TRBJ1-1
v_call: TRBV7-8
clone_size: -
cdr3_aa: CASSLQQDTEAFF
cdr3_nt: TGTGCCAGCAGCTTACAGCAAGACACTGAAGCTTTCTTT

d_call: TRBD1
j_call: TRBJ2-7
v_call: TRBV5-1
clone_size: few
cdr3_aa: CASSQPGQSYEQYF
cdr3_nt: TGCGCCAGCAGCCAACCGGGACAGAGTTACGAGCAGTACTTC

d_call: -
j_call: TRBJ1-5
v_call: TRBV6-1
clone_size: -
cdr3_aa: CASSEAGGRRYQPQHF
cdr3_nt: TGTGCCAGCAGTGAGGCGGGGGGGCGCAGGTACCAGCCCCAGCATTTT

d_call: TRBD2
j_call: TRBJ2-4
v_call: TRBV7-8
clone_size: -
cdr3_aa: CASSLDRLAGIAKNIQYF
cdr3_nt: TGTGCCAGCAGCTTAGATCGCCTAGCGGGGATAGCCAAAAACATTCAGTACTTC

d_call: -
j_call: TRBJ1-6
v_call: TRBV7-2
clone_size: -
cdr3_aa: CASSSPGFQYSPLHF
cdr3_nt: TGTGCCAGCAGTTCCCCCGGGTTTCAATATTCACCCCTCCACTTT